This TCR beta chain came from a study of Ad26.COV2.S vaccination and SARS-CoV-2 variants. TCRdb keeps only in-frame clones here, not all; method: immunoSEQ multiplex PCR. The sample holds roughly 700,000 clones, roughly 90% seen once. From germline, CDR1 is ENHRY and CDR2 SYGVKD. The length of the CDR3 is 16 residues. Deletions cut 3 bases from V and 0 bases from J, with 14 bases between. The treatment denotes: approximately 18 received Ad26.COV2.S at low or high dose, single or two shots; about 5 received placebo; per-sample allocation not given. Sampling was done on day 63 after the first vaccine or placebo injection. Overall study findings and caveats: Vaccine and placebo recipients had comparable breadth of non-spike TCRs.

In the case of this clone: The antigen is not known.

This chain uses TRBV10-3 with TRBJ1-2; a possible D gene is TRBD1 (5 bases). The TCR sequence derives from a person aged 18-60 years who received the Ad26.COV2.S COVID-19 vaccine or a placebo. The sample here was peripheral blood, taken in a trial of Ad26.COV2.S vaccine versus placebo. CDR3 loop: CAISDWDEEANYGYTF. CDR3 DNA sequence: TGTGCCATCAGTGACTGGGACGAAGAAGCTAACTATGGCTACACCTTC.